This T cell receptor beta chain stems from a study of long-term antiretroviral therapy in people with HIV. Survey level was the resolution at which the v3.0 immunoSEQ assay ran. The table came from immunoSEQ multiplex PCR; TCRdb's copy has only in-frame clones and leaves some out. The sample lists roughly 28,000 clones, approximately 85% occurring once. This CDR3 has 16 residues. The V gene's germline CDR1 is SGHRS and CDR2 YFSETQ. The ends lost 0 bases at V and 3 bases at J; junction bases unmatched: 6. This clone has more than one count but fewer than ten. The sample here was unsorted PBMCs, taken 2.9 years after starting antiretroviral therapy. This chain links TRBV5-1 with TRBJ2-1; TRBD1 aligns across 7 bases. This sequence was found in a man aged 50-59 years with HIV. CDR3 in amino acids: CASSLVPTGDYNEQFF. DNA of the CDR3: TGCGCCAGCAGCTTGGTCCCCACAGGGGACTACAATGAGCAGTTCTTC.